This is a list of T cell receptor beta chains from one sample in a study of cytomegalovirus exposure and HLA in healthy donors. Repertoires were generated with immunoSEQ multiplex PCR, while TCRdb's copy carries only in-frame clones and drops some. In the table there are roughly 60,000 clones, 90% to 97% of which are singletons. Sequenced material: PBMCs. The receptors stem from a man younger than 30 in good health and CMV-seronegative. CDR3s include the opening cysteine and the closing phenylalanine or tryptophan. A D gene is named only where the DNA matches it firmly. Where a row states a size, it is once, few, many or the class of an expanded clone; other rows omit it.

V,size,D,J,CDR3,DNA
TRBV28,NA,NA,TRBJ2-7,CASRSSPAYEQYF,TGTGCCAGCAGGTCGTCCCCCGCCTACGAGCAGTACTTC
TRBV28,NA,NA,TRBJ1-1,CASSLQANTEAFF,TGTGCCAGCAGTTTACAGGCGAACACTGAAGCTTTCTTT
TRBV4-1,NA,TRBD1,TRBJ1-5,CASSQGQGINQPQHF,TGCGCCAGCAGCCAGGGACAGGGAATCAATCAGCCCCAGCATTTT
TRBV29-1,NA,NA,TRBJ2-1,CSVERAGSGYNEQFF,TGCAGCGTTGAACGGGCGGGATCGGGGTACAATGAGCAGTTCTTC
TRBV6-5,NA,NA,TRBJ2-2,CASSYSPQIGTGELFF,TGTGCCAGCAGTTACTCCCCCCAGATTGGCACCGGGGAGCTGTTTTTT
TRBV7-3,NA,NA,TRBJ1-4,CASSLREGMFNEKLFF,TGTGCCAGCAGCTTACGGGAGGGGATGTTTAATGAAAAACTGTTTTTT
TRBV6-6,few,TRBD2,TRBJ2-5,CASGTSVQETQYF,TGTGCCAGCGGGACTAGCGTACAAGAGACCCAGTACTTC
TRBV29-1,NA,NA,TRBJ1-2,CSVDSNYGYTF,TGCAGCGTGGACAGTAACTATGGCTACACCTTC
TRBV28,NA,NA,TRBJ2-1,CASSSTGTPSGEQFF,TGTGCCAGCAGTTCAACCGGGACACCGAGCGGTGAGCAGTTCTTC
TRBV6-6,NA,NA,TRBJ2-1,CASSFGGIREQFF,TGTGCCAGCAGTTTCGGCGGCATACGCGAGCAGTTCTTC
TRBV4-1,NA,NA,TRBJ2-3,CASSQESLGADTQYF,TGCGCCAGCAGCCAAGAGTCCCTCGGGGCAGATACGCAGTATTTT
TRBV9,NA,NA,TRBJ2-2,CASSVAGATGDNTGELFF,TGTGCCAGCAGCGTAGCCGGGGCGACAGGAGACAACACCGGGGAGCTGTTTTTT
TRBV20-1,NA,NA,TRBJ2-7,CSADRNYEQYF,TGCAGTGCTGACAGAAACTACGAGCAGTACTTC
TRBV27,NA,TRBD2,TRBJ2-7,CASSDPPGGEQYF,TGTGCCAGCAGTGATCCTCCGGGGGGCGAGCAGTACTTC
TRBV11-2,once,TRBD1,TRBJ1-2,CASSLGQSNGYTF,TGTGCCAGCAGCTTGGGACAGTCAAATGGCTACACCTTC
TRBV28,NA,NA,TRBJ1-1,CASSFPTGTEFNTEAFF,TGTGCCAGCAGTTTCCCGACAGGAACCGAATTCAACACTGAAGCTTTCTTT
TRBV10-3,NA,NA,TRBJ1-1,CAIRTTQAAEAFF,TGTGCCATTCGGACCACACAGGCCGCTGAAGCTTTCTTT
TRBV5-4,NA,TRBD2,TRBJ2-3,CASSPLGGRATDTQYF,TGTGCCAGCAGCCCATTGGGCGGGAGGGCCACAGATACGCAGTATTTT
TRBV6-4,NA,TRBD2,TRBJ2-1,CASGQLACSYNEQFF,TGTGCCAGCGGACAACTAGCGTGCTCCTACAATGAGCAGTTCTTC
TRBV25-1,NA,NA,TRBJ2-5,CASSEAGAQETQYF,TGTGCCAGCAGTGAGGCGGGGGCCCAAGAGACCCAGTACTTC
TRBV11-1,once,NA,TRBJ2-7,CASSARHFSTEQYF,TGTGCCAGCAGCGCACGACACTTCTCGACCGAGCAGTACTTC
TRBV27,NA,NA,TRBJ1-1,CASSLAGNTNTEAFF,TGTGCCAGCAGTTTGGCCGGGAACACGAACACTGAAGCTTTCTTT
TRBV5-1,NA,NA,TRBJ1-1,CASSLGSVNTEAFF,TGCGCCAGCAGCTTGGGATCAGTGAACACTGAAGCTTTCTTT
TRBV7-9,once,NA,TRBJ2-1,CASSPSGSYNEQFF,TGTGCCAGCAGCCCATCAGGGTCCTACAATGAGCAGTTCTTC
TRBV5-1,NA,TRBD2,TRBJ2-1,CASSLRLAGVLTEQFF,TGCGCCAGCAGCTTGAGACTAGCGGGAGTTTTGACTGAGCAGTTCTTC
TRBV9,NA,NA,TRBJ1-1,CASSVTGTNTEAFF,TGTGCCAGCAGCGTAACAGGGACCAACACTGAAGCTTTCTTT
TRBV10-2,NA,TRBD2,TRBJ2-1,CASSALAGVYNEQFF,TGCGCCAGCAGTGCCTTAGCGGGCGTATACAATGAGCAGTTCTTC
TRBV29-1,once,NA,TRBJ2-6,CSAAGSGANVLTF,TGCAGCGCCGCAGGGTCTGGGGCCAACGTCCTGACTTTC
TRBV30,NA,NA,TRBJ2-2,CAWSSNRYTGELFF,TGTGCCTGGAGTTCGAACAGATACACCGGGGAGCTGTTTTTT
TRBV18,NA,TRBD1,TRBJ1-1,CASSPGQGRTEAFF,TGTGCCAGCTCACCCGGACAGGGAAGAACTGAAGCTTTCTTT
TRBV15,NA,NA,TRBJ2-3,CATSRDQTGLTDTQYF,TGTGCCACCAGCAGAGATCAAACGGGGTTGACAGATACGCAGTATTTT
TRBV7-9,once,TRBD1,TRBJ2-3,CASSSRQGGTDTQYF,TGTGCCAGCAGCTCCAGACAGGGCGGCACAGATACGCAGTATTTT
TRBV4-3,once,TRBD2,TRBJ2-5,CASSQRLAIGTQYF,TGCGCCAGCAGCCAGCGACTAGCGATCGGGACCCAGTACTTC
TRBV7-2,NA,NA,TRBJ2-5,CASSWGSGTLGPQYF,TGTGCCAGCAGCTGGGGTAGCGGAACACTCGGGCCCCAGTACTTC
TRBV29-1,NA,NA,TRBJ2-5,CSAFTEAETQYF,TGCAGCGCATTCACCGAGGCGGAGACCCAGTACTTC
TRBV10-3,NA,TRBD2,TRBJ2-5,CAIKRENGETQYF,TGTGCCATCAAGCGGGAGAATGGTGAGACCCAGTACTTC
TRBV2,NA,TRBD1,TRBJ2-3,CASSGISGQGALDTQYF,TGTGCCAGCAGCGGGATTTCGGGACAGGGTGCATTAGATACGCAGTATTTT
TRBV27,NA,NA,TRBJ1-5,CASSLIGVNQPQHF,TGTGCCAGCAGTTTAATCGGGGTCAATCAGCCCCAGCATTTT
TRBV7-8,NA,TRBD2,TRBJ2-7,CASSLREGPGYEQYF,TGTGCCAGCAGCTTAAGGGAGGGCCCTGGCTACGAGCAGTACTTC
TRBV19,NA,NA,TRBJ1-3,CASSTSLSGNTIYF,TGTGCCAGTAGTACCTCTCTATCTGGAAACACCATATATTTT
TRBV28,once,NA,TRBJ1-2,CASSLLAGSVGSGYTF,TGTGCCAGCAGTTTATTGGCGGGGTCCGTTGGTAGTGGCTACACCTTC
TRBV19,once,NA,TRBJ2-1,CASSLYSYNEQFF,TGTGCCAGTAGCCTCTACTCCTACAATGAGCAGTTCTTC
TRBV11-2,once,TRBD2,TRBJ2-3,CASSTSGRLTDTQYF,TGTGCCAGCAGTACTAGCGGGCGCCTCACAGATACGCAGTATTTT
TRBV28,NA,NA,TRBJ1-3,CASSLWQGLMNF,TGTGCCAGCAGTTTATGGCAGGGCTTGATGAATTTT
TRBV2,NA,NA,TRBJ2-4,CASSERELLAKNIQYF,TGTGCCAGCAGTGAAAGGGAGCTGCTAGCCAAAAACATTCAGTACTTC
TRBV7-2,NA,TRBD2,TRBJ2-7,CASSRSGSKYEQYF,TGTGCCAGCAGCCGTAGCGGGAGTAAGTACGAGCAGTACTTC
TRBV29-1,NA,TRBD2,TRBJ2-7,CSVPGGKYYEQYF,TGCAGCGTCCCCGGGGGGAAATATTACGAGCAGTACTTC
TRBV5-5,NA,TRBD2,TRBJ2-1,CATTLTSGRAHEQFF,TGTGCCACTACCTTGACTAGCGGGAGGGCACATGAGCAGTTCTTC
TRBV13,NA,NA,TRBJ2-1,CASSARNSGVGGASYNEQFF,TGTGCCAGCAGCGCCCGGAATTCGGGAGTTGGCGGTGCCTCCTACAATGAGCAGTTCTTC
TRBV28,NA,NA,TRBJ1-4,CASSEGGRGKLFF,TGTGCCAGTTCAGAAGGTGGGAGGGGAAAACTGTTTTTT